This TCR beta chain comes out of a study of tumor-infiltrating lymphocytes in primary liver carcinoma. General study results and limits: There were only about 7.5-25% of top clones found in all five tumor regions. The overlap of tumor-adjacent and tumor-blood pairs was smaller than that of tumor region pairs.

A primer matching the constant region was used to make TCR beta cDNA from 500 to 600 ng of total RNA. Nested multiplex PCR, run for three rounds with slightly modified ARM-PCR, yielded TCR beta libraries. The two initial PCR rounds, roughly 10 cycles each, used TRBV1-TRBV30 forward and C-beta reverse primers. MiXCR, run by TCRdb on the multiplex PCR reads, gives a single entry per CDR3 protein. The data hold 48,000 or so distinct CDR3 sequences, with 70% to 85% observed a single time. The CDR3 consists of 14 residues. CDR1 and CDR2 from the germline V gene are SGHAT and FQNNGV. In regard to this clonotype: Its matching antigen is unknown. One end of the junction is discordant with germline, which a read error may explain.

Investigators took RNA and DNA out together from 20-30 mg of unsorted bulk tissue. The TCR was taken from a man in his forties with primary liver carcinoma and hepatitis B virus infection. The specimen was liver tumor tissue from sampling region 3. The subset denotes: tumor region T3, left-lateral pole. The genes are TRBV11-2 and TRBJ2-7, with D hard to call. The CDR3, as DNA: TGCGCCGGCAGCTTAACAGACACTGCCTACGAGCAGTACTTC. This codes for CAGSLTDTAYEQYF.